The subject of this entry is one T cell receptor (beta chain). Its antigen is undetermined. The data derive from a study of identical twins. General study findings and limits: Researchers caution that invariant MAIT and iNKT cells could partly confound zero-insertion analyses.

TCRdb passed the 5' RACE reads through MiXCR, listing each CDR3 protein once. The sample has approximately 600,000 distinct CDR3 sequences; under 8.5% are singletons. V shed 5 bases, J shed 2 bases, and the junction held 5 bases outside the gene matches. The germline CDR1 and CDR2 sequences are ENHRY and SYGVKD. The CDR3 is made up of 14 amino acids. Another study also made use of these data, one on yellow fever vaccine responses in identical twins.

The rearrangement joins TRBV10-3 to TRBJ2-7; 8 nucleotides match TRBD2. The TCR was taken from a woman aged 18-29 years in good health. The sequenced sample consisted of PBMCs. The CDR3 region has the DNA TGTGCCATCAGTCGTAGCGGGGACCCCTACGAGCAGTACTTC. Encoded protein: CAISRSGDPYEQYF.